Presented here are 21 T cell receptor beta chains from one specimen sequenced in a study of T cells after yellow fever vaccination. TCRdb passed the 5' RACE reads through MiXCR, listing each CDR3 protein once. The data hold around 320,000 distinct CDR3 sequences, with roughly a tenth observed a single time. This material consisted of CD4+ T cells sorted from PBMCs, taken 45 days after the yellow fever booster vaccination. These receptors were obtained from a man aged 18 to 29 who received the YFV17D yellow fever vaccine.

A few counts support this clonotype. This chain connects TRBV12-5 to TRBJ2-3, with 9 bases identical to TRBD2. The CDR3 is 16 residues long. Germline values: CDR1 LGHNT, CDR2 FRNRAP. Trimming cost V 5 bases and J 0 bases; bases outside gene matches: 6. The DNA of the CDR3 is TGTGCTAGTGGTATCGTTCTAGCGGGGAGCACAGATACGCAGTATTTT. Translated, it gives CASGIVLAGSTDTQYF. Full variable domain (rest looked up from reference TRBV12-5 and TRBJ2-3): DARVTQTPRHKVTEMGQEVTMRCQPILGHNTVFWYRQTMMQGLELLAYFRNRAPLDDSGMPKDRFSAEMPDATLATLKIQPSEPRDSAVYFCASGIVLAGSTDTQYFGPGTRLTVL.

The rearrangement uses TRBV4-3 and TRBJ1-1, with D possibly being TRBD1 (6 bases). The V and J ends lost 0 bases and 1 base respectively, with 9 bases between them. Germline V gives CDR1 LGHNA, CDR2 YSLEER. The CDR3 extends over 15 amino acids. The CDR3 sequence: CASSQDRTANTEAFF. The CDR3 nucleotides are TGCGCCAGCAGCCAAGACAGGACAGCGAACACTGAAGCTTTCTTT.

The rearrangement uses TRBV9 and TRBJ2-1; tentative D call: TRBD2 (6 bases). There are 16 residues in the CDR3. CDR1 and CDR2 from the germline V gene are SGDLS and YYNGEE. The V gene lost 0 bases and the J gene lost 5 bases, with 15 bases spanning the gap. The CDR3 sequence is CASSVAPRRGDNEQFF. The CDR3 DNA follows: TGTGCCAGCAGCGTAGCCCCCCGGCGGGGCGACAATGAGCAGTTCTTC.

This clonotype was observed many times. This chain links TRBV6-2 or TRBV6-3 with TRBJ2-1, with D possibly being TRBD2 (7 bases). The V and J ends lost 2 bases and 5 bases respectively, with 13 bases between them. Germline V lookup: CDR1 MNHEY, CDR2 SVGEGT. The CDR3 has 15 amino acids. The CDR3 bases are TGTGCCAGCAGTTACGGCGGGGGCCGGAACAATGAGCAGTTCTTC. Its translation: CASSYGGGRNNEQFF.

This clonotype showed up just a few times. CDR3 residues: CASSLSGAPTHEQFF. Written as DNA, the CDR3 is TGTGCCAGCAGCTTATCCGGGGCCCCCACCCATGAGCAGTTCTTC. V is TRBV7-9 and J is TRBJ2-1, with D possibly called TRBD1 or TRBD2 (5 bases each). There are 15 residues in the CDR3. Germline V gene lookup returns CDR1 SEHNR and CDR2 FQNEAQ (reference sequence). Trimming took off 2 bases at V and 8 bases at J, with 16 bases between the two ends.

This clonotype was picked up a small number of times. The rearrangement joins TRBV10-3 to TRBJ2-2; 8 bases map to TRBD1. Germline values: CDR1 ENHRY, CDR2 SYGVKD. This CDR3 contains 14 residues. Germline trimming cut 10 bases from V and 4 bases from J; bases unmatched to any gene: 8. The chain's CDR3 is CATDLGTGTGELFF. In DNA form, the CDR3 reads TGTGCCACCGACCTGGGGACAGGCACCGGGGAGCTGTTTTTT.

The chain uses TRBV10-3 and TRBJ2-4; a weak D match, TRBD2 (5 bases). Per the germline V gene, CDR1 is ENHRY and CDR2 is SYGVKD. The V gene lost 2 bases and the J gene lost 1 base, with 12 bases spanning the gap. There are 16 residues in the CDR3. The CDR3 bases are TGTGCCATCAGTGAGGGACGGGGTCCGGCCAAAAACATTCAGTACTTC. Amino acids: CAISEGRGPAKNIQYF.

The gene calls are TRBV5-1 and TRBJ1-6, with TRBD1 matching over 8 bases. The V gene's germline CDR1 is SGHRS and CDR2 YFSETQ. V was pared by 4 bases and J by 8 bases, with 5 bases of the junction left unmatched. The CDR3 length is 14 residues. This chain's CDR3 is CASSPDRAHSPLHF. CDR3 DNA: TGCGCCAGCAGCCCGGACAGGGCGCATTCACCCCTCCACTTT.

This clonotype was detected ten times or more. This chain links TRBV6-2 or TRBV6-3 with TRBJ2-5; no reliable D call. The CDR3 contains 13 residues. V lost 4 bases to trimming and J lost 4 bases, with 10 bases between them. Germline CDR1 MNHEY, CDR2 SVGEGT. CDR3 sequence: CASSLIGRETQYF. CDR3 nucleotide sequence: TGTGCCAGCAGTTTAATCGGTCGAGAGACCCAGTACTTC.

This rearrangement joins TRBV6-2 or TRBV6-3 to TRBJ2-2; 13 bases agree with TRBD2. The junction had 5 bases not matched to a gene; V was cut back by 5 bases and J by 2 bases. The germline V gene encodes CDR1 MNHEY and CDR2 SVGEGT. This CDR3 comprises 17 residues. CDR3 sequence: CASSIRLAGGNTGELFF. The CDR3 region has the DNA TGTGCCAGCAGTATCAGACTAGCGGGGGGTAACACCGGGGAGCTGTTTTTT.

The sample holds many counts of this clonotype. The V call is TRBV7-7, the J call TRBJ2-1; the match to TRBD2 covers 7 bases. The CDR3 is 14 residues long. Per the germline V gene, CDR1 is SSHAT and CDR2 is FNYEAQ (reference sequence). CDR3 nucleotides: TGTGCTACCTCCCCCGGGGAGGGATACAATGAGCAGTTCTTC. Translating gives CATSPGEGYNEQFF.

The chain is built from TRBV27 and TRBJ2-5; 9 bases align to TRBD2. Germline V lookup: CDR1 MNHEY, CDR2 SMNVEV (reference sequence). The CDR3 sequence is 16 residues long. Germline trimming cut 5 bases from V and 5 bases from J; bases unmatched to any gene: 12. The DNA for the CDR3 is TGTGCCAGCAGTCCCTGGAGCGGGGGGCGTCGGGAGACCCAGTACTTC. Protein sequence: CASSPWSGGRRETQYF.

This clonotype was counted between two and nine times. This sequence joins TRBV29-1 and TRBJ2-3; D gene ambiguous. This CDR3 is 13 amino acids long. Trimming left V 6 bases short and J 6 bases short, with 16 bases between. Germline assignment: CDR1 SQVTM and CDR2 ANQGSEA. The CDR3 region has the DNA TGCAGCGTCCGTTCTTCCCCCGGCGATACGCAGTATTTT. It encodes CSVRSSPGDTQYF.

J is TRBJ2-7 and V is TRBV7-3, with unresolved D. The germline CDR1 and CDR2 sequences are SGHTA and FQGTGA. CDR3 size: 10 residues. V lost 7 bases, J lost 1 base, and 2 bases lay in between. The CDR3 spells CASMSYEQYV. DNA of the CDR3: TGTGCCAGCATGTCCTACGAGCAGTACGTC.

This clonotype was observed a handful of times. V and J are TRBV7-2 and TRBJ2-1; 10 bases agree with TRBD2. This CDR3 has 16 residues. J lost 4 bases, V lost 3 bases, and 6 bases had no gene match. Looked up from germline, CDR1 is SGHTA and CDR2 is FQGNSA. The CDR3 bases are TGTGCCAGCAGCTTCACAGCGGGGGGGCAATACAATGAGCAGTTCTTC. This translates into CASSFTAGGQYNEQFF.

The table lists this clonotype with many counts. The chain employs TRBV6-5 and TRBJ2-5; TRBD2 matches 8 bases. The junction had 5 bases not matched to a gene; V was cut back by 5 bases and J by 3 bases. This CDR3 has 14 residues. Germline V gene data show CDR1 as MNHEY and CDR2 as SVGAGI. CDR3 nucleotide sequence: TGTGCCAGCAGTCCTGCGGGGGGCAAAGAGACCCAGTACTTC. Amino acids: CASSPAGGKETQYF.

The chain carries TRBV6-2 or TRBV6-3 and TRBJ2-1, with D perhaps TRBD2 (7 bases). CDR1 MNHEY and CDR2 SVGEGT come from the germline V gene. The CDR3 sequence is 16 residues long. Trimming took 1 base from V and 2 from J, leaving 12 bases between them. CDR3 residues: CASSYWGGAAYNEQFF. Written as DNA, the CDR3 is TGTGCCAGCAGTTACTGGGGGGGGGCAGCCTACAATGAGCAGTTCTTC.

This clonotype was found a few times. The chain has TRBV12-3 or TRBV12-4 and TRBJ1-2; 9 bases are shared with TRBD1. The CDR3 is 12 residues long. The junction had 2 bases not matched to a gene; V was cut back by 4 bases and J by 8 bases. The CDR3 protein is CASSWTGVGYTF. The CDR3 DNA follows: TGTGCCAGCAGTTGGACAGGGGTAGGCTACACCTTC.

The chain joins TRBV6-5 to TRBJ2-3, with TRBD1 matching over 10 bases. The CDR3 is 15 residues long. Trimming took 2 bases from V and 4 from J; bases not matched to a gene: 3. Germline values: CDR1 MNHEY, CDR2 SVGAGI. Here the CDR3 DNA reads TGTGCCAGCAGTTACCGGGACAGGGGCCCAGATACGCAGTATTTT. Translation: CASSYRDRGPDTQYF.

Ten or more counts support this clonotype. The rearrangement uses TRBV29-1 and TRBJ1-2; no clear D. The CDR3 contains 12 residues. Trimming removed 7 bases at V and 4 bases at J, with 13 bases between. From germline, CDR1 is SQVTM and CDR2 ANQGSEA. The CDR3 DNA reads TGCAGCGCAATGGACGACCCCTATGGCTACACCTTC. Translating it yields CSAMDDPYGYTF.

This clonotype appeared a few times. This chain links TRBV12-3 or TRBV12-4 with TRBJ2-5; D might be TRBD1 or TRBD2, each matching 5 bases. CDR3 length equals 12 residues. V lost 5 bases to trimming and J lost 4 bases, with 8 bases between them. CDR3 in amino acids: CASSRGAETQYF. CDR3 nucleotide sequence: TGTGCCAGCAGTAGGGGAGCAGAGACCCAGTACTTC.